These 13 T cell receptor beta chains came from one sample sequenced in a study of blood T cell repertoires in COVID-19. Generated by immunoSEQ multiplex PCR, the TCRdb table keeps only in-frame clones and is missing some. The sample holds 45,000 to 60,000 clones, approximately 88% seen once. Input material: peripheral blood. These receptors were obtained from a human donor in a cohort sampled during active COVID-19.

The CDR3 region has the DNA TGTGCCTATTACCCCTTCAGGCTTTACAGCGGGAAGCTCGACAATGAGCAGTTCTTC. Protein: CAYYPFRLYSGKLDNEQFF. V is TRBV30 and J is TRBJ2-1; 7 bases line up with TRBD2. Trimming removed 7 bases from V and 5 bases from J; junction bases left unmatched: 26. This CDR3 has 19 residues. Germline V gene lookup returns CDR1 GTSNPN and CDR2 SVGIG (reference sequence).

This chain links TRBV29-1 with TRBJ2-2; D is unresolved. The CDR3 runs to 14 residues. Trimming pared 1 base from V and 1 base from J, leaving 7 bases between. CDR1 is SQVTM and CDR2 is ANQGSEA in the germline V gene. This CDR3 reads CSVEVPRNTGELFF. The DNA of the CDR3 is TGCAGCGTTGAAGTACCGCGGAACACCGGGGAGCTGTTTTTT.

This clone was seen once. The chain is built from TRBV27 and TRBJ2-3; D may be TRBD1 (6 bases). In germline, CDR1 is MNHEY, CDR2 SMNVEV (reference sequence). This CDR3 is built from 15 residues. Trimming stripped 2 bases from V and 2 bases from J, with 11 bases between. This CDR3 is CASSLTAGVTDTQYF. DNA for the CDR3: TGTGCCAGCAGTTTAACGGCAGGGGTCACAGATACGCAGTATTTT.

This chain joins TRBV19 and TRBJ1-2, with a weak D call TRBD1 (5 bases). Germline loops: CDR1 LNHDA, CDR2 SQIVND (reference sequence). Trimming removed 6 bases at V and 6 bases at J, with 17 bases between. This CDR3 spans 14 amino acids. CDR3 amino acids: CASSRQDRAHGYTF. Here the CDR3 DNA reads TGTGCCAGTAGCCGACAAGACAGAGCCCATGGCTACACCTTC.

This clone appeared a few times. The genes are TRBV25-1 and TRBJ1-1; TRBD1 aligns across 7 bases. This CDR3 is built from 15 residues. V was clipped by 3 bases and J by 3 bases; unmatched bases: 7. Germline V gives CDR1 MGHDK, CDR2 SYGVNS. The CDR3 protein is CASSDKVRGDTEAFF. CDR3 sequence (DNA): TGTGCCAGCAGTGACAAGGTCAGGGGGGACACTGAAGCTTTCTTT.

The V gene is TRBV6-5, the J gene TRBJ2-3; a weak D match, TRBD2 (6 bases). CDR1 is MNHEY, CDR2 SVGAGI, per germline. The CDR3 contains 15 residues. Trimming took 6 bases from V and 5 from J, leaving 18 bases between them. The CDR3 reads CASSRLARGGDTQYF. Written as DNA, the CDR3 is TGTGCCAGCAGCCGACTTGCGCGGGGAGGAGATACGCAGTATTTT.

V usage is TRBV4-3 and J usage is TRBJ1-5; D remains ambiguous. V was clipped by 1 base and J by 5 bases, with 12 bases between them. Germline loops: CDR1 LGHNA, CDR2 YSLEER. The CDR3 covers 15 residues. The CDR3, as DNA: TGCGCCAGCAGCCAAGTTTTAGCCAGCCATCAGCCCCAGCATTTT. This translates into CASSQVLASHQPQHF.

In this sample, this clone turned up a few times. J is TRBJ2-7 and V is TRBV4-1; 7 bases agree with TRBD1. The J segment lost 0 bases and the V segment lost 2 bases, leaving 7 bases of the junction unmatched. Germline CDR1 is MGHRA and CDR2 is YSYEKL. CDR3 length: 16 residues. CDR3 nucleotide sequence: TGCGCCAGCAGCCAACCTCTGACAGGGAGCTCCTACGAGCAGTACTTC. It is translated as CASSQPLTGSSYEQYF.

This clone is judged medium-sized. The chain has TRBV2 and TRBJ2-7; 7 bases align to TRBD1. Germline CDR1 SNHLY, CDR2 FYNNEI. The CDR3 is 13 amino acids. The V gene end was trimmed by 8 bases and the J gene end by 3 bases; junction bases not matched to a gene: 7. CDR3 protein: CASGRQGSYEQYF. CDR3 DNA sequence: TGTGCCAGCGGGAGACAGGGCAGCTACGAGCAGTACTTC.

CDR3 nucleotides: TGTGCCAGCAGCCAGGGCCTAGCGGGAGTTTTTGGGACAGATACGCAGTATTTT. It is translated as CASSQGLAGVFGTDTQYF. The chain joins TRBV7-9 to TRBJ2-3; 10 bases align to TRBD2. Germline lookup yields CDR1 SEHNR and CDR2 FQNEAQ (reference sequence). Trimming removed 5 bases from V and 3 bases from J; junction bases left unmatched: 14. This CDR3 is 18 amino acids long. Drawing the rest from reference TRBV7-9 and TRBJ2-3, the complete variable domain is DTGVSQNPRHKITKRGQNVTFRCDPISEHNRLYWYRQTLGQGPEFLTYFQNEAQLEKSRLLSDRFSAERPKGSFSTLEIQRTEQGDSAMYLCASSQGLAGVFGTDTQYFGPGTRLTVL.

The rearrangement links TRBV6-5 to TRBJ1-1; no firm D call. Germline-derived CDR1 and CDR2 are MNHEY and SVGAGI. CDR3 length: 10 amino acids. Trimming stripped 8 bases from V and 7 bases from J, with 8 bases between. The CDR3 spells CASGDVEAFF. CDR3 sequence (DNA): TGTGCCAGCGGAGACGTTGAAGCTTTCTTT.

The rearrangement uses TRBV18 and TRBJ2-5; no clear D gene. The CDR3 length is 14 residues. V was clipped by 1 base and J by 3 bases, with 9 bases between them. CDR1 is KGHSH and CDR2 is LQKENI in the germline V gene. The CDR3 DNA reads TGTGCCAGCTCACCACGGGTCCTAGAAGAGACCCAGTACTTC. This gives the protein CASSPRVLEETQYF.

The V gene is TRBV11-1, the J gene TRBJ1-1; the D gene is possibly TRBD1 (5 bases). Between the trimmed V and J ends, which lost 3 bases and 4 bases, there was a span of 9 bases. Germline CDR1 reads SGHAT; CDR2 reads FQDESV (reference sequence). CDR3 length equals 13 residues. The CDR3 DNA is TGTGCCAGCAGCTTGCAGGGAATCACTGAAGCTTTCTTT. Translating gives CASSLQGITEAFF.